The entry below gives a single T cell receptor beta chain sequence along with its context. Its specific antigen is unknown. There are no base qualities to consult, and no much larger clone falls within one base. Repertoires were sampled multiple times during chemoradiotherapy, which allowed clonal expansion in the tumor microenvironment to be followed. The data belong to a study of chemoradiotherapy in HPV16-positive cancers (dated by TCRdb to between 2021 and 2024). About the full investigation: Candidate HPV-specific T-cell clones and common TCR motifs were defined through functional T-cell assays on cells from a couple of HPV16-positive patients. Whether T-cell immunity against the HPV oncoproteins E6 and E7 changes during chemoradiotherapy and whether survival is affected by this immunity were examined in the study. TCR repertoires from 86 patients with HPV-related cancers were then used to track the candidate HPV-specific TCRs and motifs. Overall study outcomes, separate from this receptor: Expansion of candidate HPV-specific clones and E7-related TCR motifs was observed in the tumor microenvironment during treatment, whereas no such expansion was observed for non-HPV-specific T cells. The functional definition of HPV-specific T cells was derived from only a couple of HPV16-positive patients, and the survival association was reported for HPV16-positive patients. Improved recurrence-free survival in HPV16-positive patients was associated with expansion of HPV-responsive T cells during chemoradiotherapy.

Libraries were built with the immunoSEQ multiplex PCR assay. This is the immuneACCESS table as TCRdb keeps it, with only in-frame sequences that have V and J called. A part of the clones is gone; compared with another copy, unresolved V genes explain less than half, and the rest is unexplained. In this sample the table shows 9,500 to 15,000 clones, approximately 87% of which occur a single time. The ten largest account for roughly 2.8% of the sample. The sequencing here drew on blood, taken from a patient who underwent chemoradiotherapy. The TCR sequence derives from a human donor with HPV-associated anogenital cancer.

The CDR3 region has the sequence CASSQEIRGIDTQYF. The sequenced DNA is TGCGCCAGCAGCCAAGAAATACGCGGGATAGATACGCAGTATTTT. The chain couples TRBV4-3 to TRBJ2-3; the D region possibly corresponds to TRBD2 (6 bases align). Including cysteine and phenylalanine, the CDR3 has 15 amino acids. Only CDR3 DNA is held: 45 bases, read in frame from base 1. V is cut by 0 bases and J by 5 bases, and the space between the germline ends is 12 bases. From the germline V gene, CDR1 is LGHNA and CDR2 is YSLEER.